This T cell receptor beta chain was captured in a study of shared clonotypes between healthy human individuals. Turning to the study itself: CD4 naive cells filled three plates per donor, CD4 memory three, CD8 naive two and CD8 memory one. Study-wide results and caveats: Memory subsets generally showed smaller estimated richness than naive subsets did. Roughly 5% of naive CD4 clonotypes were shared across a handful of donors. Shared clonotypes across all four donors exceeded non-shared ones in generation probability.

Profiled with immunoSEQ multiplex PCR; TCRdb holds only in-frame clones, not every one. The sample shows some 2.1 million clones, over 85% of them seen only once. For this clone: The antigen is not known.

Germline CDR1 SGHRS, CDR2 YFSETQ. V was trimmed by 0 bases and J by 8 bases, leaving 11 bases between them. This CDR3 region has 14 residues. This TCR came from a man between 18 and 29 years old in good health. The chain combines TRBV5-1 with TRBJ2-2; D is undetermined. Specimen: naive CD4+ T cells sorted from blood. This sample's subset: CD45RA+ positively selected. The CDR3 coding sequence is TGCGCCAGCAGCTTGGGCGAGAGCAGTGGGGAGCTGTTTTTT. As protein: CASSLGESSGELFF.